This T cell receptor (beta chain) comes out of a study of graft-versus-host responses after intestinal transplantation. About the study: Anti-thymocyte globulin induction was given to all recipients, followed by tacrolimus and steroids for three to four years.

Profiled with immunoSEQ multiplex PCR; TCRdb holds only in-frame clones, not every one. The sample lists some 70,000 clones; 80% to 95% were seen once. The V gene lost 0 bases and the J gene lost 5 bases, with 13 bases spanning the gap. Germline V CDR1 and CDR2: ENHRY, SYGVKD. CDR3 length: 16 residues. Whole-study findings and limits: Recipient-marrow GvH clones were detected, some having first appeared in ileum or blood.

On this clone: Its antigen is not known.

V is TRBV10-3 and J is TRBJ1-4; no clear D gene. This TCR derives from a human patient who received an intestinal transplant, so some T cells may come from the graft donor. The sequencing here drew on bone marrow, taken 734 days after intestinal transplantation. The CDR3 protein is CAISESRNFWNEKLFF. Here the CDR3 DNA reads TGTGCCATCAGTGAGTCAAGAAACTTCTGGAATGAAAAACTGTTTTTT.